One and the same sample provided the 5 T cell receptor beta chains below, sequenced in a study of blood T cells in healthy people across ages. The authors ran a second PCR of roughly 6 to 12 cycles using a sample-barcoded 5' primer and a J-beta primer mix. TCRdb reanalysed the 5' RACE reads using MiXCR and keeps one entry per CDR3 protein. The data show more than 900,000 distinct CDR3 sequences, 20% to 25% seen once. The same specimen was also included in a second study, on T cells of mothers and their children.

Source material: blood. The receptors come from a girl aged 2-10 years in good health.

This clonotype has just a few counts. The chain links TRBV5-6 to TRBJ2-1, with a possible D match to TRBD1 (6 bases). The closer fit of TRBJ2-7 to the DNA end suggests the J call may be wrong. CDR1 is SGHDT and CDR2 is YYEEEE in the germline V gene. The CDR3 contains 15 residues. CDR3 bases: TGTGCCAGCAGCTTGGTGGCAGGGGACTCCTACGAGCAGTACTTC. Translating gives CASSLVAGDSYEQYF.

This clonotype has just a few counts. V and J are TRBV7-3 and TRBJ2-3; 9 nucleotides match TRBD1. Trimming cost V 1 base and J 2 bases; bases outside gene matches: 16. The CDR3 consists of 20 residues. Germline V CDR1 and CDR2: SGHTA, FQGTGA. The CDR3 DNA sequence: TGTGCCAGCAGCTTAATAGGGACAGGGTTTCCGCCGAACCCCACAGATACGCAGTATTTT. It is translated as CASSLIGTGFPPNPTDTQYF.

The chain recombines TRBV21-1 with TRBJ2-3. TRBV21-1 is given as a pseudogene. CDR3 size: 16 residues. CDR3 DNA sequence: TGTGCCAGCAGCAAAGGCGGTGCCGCTGGCACAGATACGCAGTATTTT. This encodes CASSKGGAAGTDTQYF.

The V call is TRBV29-1, the J call TRBJ2-3, with 7 positions matching TRBD1. Germline CDR1 and CDR2: SQVTM and ANQGSEA. With V trimmed by 3 bases and J by 4 bases, 10 bases remained unmatched. CDR3 length equals 15 residues. CDR3 sequence: CSVDLGTAPADTQYF. The CDR3 DNA follows: TGCAGCGTTGACCTCGGGACAGCACCAGCAGATACGCAGTATTTT.

The chain links TRBV25-1 to TRBJ2-1; D remains ambiguous. Germline V CDR1 and CDR2: MGHDK, SYGVNS. The germline V and J ends were trimmed by 5 bases and 6 bases, with 5 bases remaining between them. The CDR3 has 11 residues. CDR3 coding DNA: TGTGCCAGCAGTCCCTTCAATGAGCAGTTCTTC. Translation: CASSPFNEQFF. Based on the CDR3 plus reference TRBV25-1 and TRBJ2-1, the full variable domain is EADIYQTPRYLVIGTGKKITLECSQTMGHDKMYWYQQDPGMELHLIHYSYGVNSTEKGDLSSESTVSRIRTEHFPLTLESARPSHTSQYLCASSPFNEQFFGPGTRLTVL.